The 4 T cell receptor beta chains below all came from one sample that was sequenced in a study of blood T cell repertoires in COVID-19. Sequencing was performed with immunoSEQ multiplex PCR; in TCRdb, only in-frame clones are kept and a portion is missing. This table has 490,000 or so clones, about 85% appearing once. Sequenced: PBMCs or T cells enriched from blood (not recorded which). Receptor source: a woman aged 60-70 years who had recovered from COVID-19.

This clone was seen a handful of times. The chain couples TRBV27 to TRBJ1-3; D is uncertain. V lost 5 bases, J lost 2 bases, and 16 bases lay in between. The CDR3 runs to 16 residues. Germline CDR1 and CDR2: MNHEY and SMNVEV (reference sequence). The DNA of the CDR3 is TGTGCCAGCAGTCCGTCACGTTGGACTACTGGAAACACCATATATTTT. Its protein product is CASSPSRWTTGNTIYF.

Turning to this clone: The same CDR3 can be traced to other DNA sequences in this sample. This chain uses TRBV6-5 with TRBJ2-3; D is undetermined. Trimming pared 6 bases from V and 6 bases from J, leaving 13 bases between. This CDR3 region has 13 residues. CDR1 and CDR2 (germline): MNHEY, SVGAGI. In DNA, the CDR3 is TGTGCCAGCAGCCGAGACTCCCCCGATACGCAGTATTTT. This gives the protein CASSRDSPDTQYF.

CDR3 nucleotides: TGTGCCATCAGTGAGTCGACGTGGGCAGGGGGGAACACTGAAGCTTTCTTT. This gives the protein CAISESTWAGGNTEAFF. V gene TRBV10-3 combines with J gene TRBJ1-1; 7 nucleotides agree with TRBD1. The CDR3 loop spans 17 amino acids. V shed 0 bases and J 1 base; nucleotides not matched to a gene: 8. Per germline, CDR1 ENHRY and CDR2 SYGVKD.

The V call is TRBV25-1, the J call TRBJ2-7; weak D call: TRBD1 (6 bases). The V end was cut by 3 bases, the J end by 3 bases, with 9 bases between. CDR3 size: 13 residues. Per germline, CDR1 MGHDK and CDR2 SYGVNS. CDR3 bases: TGTGCCAGCAGTGATAACAGGGTCTACGAGCAGTACTTC. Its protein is CASSDNRVYEQYF.